One and the same sample provided the 9 T cell receptor beta chains below, sequenced in a study of long-term antiretroviral therapy in people with HIV. Researchers ran immunoSEQ v3.0 at survey level. TCRdb's copy holds only in-frame clones and misses some; the assay was immunoSEQ multiplex PCR. The sample holds about 38,000 clones; roughly 80% are singletons and the top ten take roughly 4.9%. This sample comprised unsorted PBMCs, obtained 1.5 years after starting antiretroviral therapy. These receptors were collected from a man between 18 and 29 years old with HIV.

This clone was counted a single time. The V and J genes are TRBV18 and TRBJ2-3; tentatively, D is TRBD2 (6 bases). The V end was cut by 3 bases, the J end by 2 bases, with 18 bases between. Per germline, CDR1 KGHSH and CDR2 LQKENI. The CDR3 sequence is 17 residues long. CDR3 DNA: TGTGCCAGCTCACCGTCAACCCGGGAGTCCCTCACAGATACGCAGTATTTT. Translation: CASSPSTRESLTDTQYF. Full variable domain (missing parts from reference TRBV18 and TRBJ2-3): NAGVMQNPRHLVRRRGQEARLRCSPMKGHSHVYWYRQLPEEGLKFMVYLQKENIIDESGMPKERFSAEFPKEGPSILRIQQVVRGDSAAYFCASSPSTRESLTDTQYFGPGTRLTVL.

The V call is TRBV4-3, the J call TRBJ2-7; the match to TRBD2 covers 8 bases. Germline values: CDR1 LGHNA, CDR2 YSLEER. This CDR3 region has 15 residues. J was trimmed by 6 bases and V by 0 bases; bases with no gene match: 7. The CDR3 nucleotides read TGCGCCAGCAGCCAAGATGTTAGCGGGATTATCGAGCAGTACTTC. This gives the protein CASSQDVSGIIEQYF.

The V call is TRBV30, the J call TRBJ2-3; no firm D call. Germline V gene data show CDR1 as GTSNPN and CDR2 as SVGIG (reference sequence). The CDR3 has 15 amino acids. V was clipped by 5 bases and J by 4 bases, with 19 bases between them. This CDR3 reads CAWEKLGPGADTQYF. Written as DNA, the CDR3 is TGTGCCTGGGAGAAACTCGGCCCCGGTGCAGATACGCAGTATTTT.

The rearrangement joins TRBV7-9 to TRBJ2-2, with 10 bases identical to TRBD2. Trimming removed 5 bases from V and 6 bases from J; junction bases left unmatched: 12. Germline values: CDR1 SEHNR, CDR2 FQNEAQ (reference sequence). CDR3 length: 17 amino acids. The CDR3 nucleotides are TGTGCCAGCAGCCTTCTCGGGACTAGCGTATCTTCCGGGGAGCTGTTTTTT. Its translation: CASSLLGTSVSSGELFF.

This clone is medium-sized by share. The rearrangement uses TRBV28 and TRBJ1-5; 7 positions match TRBD1. The CDR3 is 16 residues long. The germline CDR1 and CDR2 sequences are MDHEN and SYDVKM. Trimming took 5 bases from V and 7 from J; bases not matched to a gene: 14. CDR3 sequence: CASSSTRQGRGQPQHF. The CDR3 region has the DNA TGTGCCAGCAGTAGCACCCGACAGGGTCGGGGGCAGCCCCAGCATTTT.

The chain recombines TRBV30 with TRBJ2-2; no reliable D call. The CDR3 consists of 16 residues. V dropped 3 bases and J dropped 4 bases, with 18 bases sitting between them. Germline CDR1 and CDR2: GTSNPN and SVGIG (reference sequence). CDR3 loop: CAWRPLGSMGTGELFF. DNA for the CDR3: TGTGCCTGGAGACCATTAGGTAGTATGGGCACCGGGGAGCTGTTTTTT. The full variable domain, completed using reference TRBV30 and TRBJ2-2, is SQTIHQWPATLVQPVGSPLSLECTVEGTSNPNLYWYRQAAGRGLQLLFYSVGIGQISSEVPQNLSASRPQDRQFILSSKKLLLSDSGFYLCAWRPLGSMGTGELFFGEGSRLTVL.

The chain joins TRBV7-8 to TRBJ1-5; 7 nucleotides match TRBD1. J lost 8 bases, V lost 0 bases, and 13 bases had no gene match. This CDR3 spans 17 amino acids. Germline V gives CDR1 SGHVS, CDR2 FQNEAQ. CDR3 amino acids: CASSLALSGTDPKPQHF. CDR3 nucleotide sequence: TGTGCCAGCAGCTTAGCGCTAAGTGGGACAGATCCCAAGCCCCAGCATTTT.

This clone came up a few times. The chain couples TRBV10-3 to TRBJ2-2; no clear D gene. This CDR3 has 14 amino acids. CDR1 and CDR2 (germline): ENHRY, SYGVKD. V gave up 3 bases and J gave up 1 base, with 6 bases separating them. The CDR3 here is CAISDSKNTGELFF. The CDR3 bases are TGTGCCATCAGTGATTCTAAGAACACCGGGGAGCTGTTTTTT.

This rearrangement joins TRBV7-2 to TRBJ1-2; 8 nucleotides line up with TRBD1. The trim removed 5 bases at V and 8 bases at J, leaving 16 bases unmatched. CDR3 length: 16 amino acids. Germline V gene lookup returns CDR1 SGHTA and CDR2 FQGNSA. The CDR3 DNA reads TGTGCCAGCAGCAAAGGAACAGGGGGGACTTTGTGGGGCTACACCTTC. Residues: CASSKGTGGTLWGYTF.